The 26 T cell receptor beta chains in this list originate from one sample, sequenced in a study of cytomegalovirus exposure and HLA in healthy donors. Primers: 60 Vbeta forward and 13 Jbeta reverse. The assay was immunoSEQ multiplex PCR, and TCRdb's table has in-frame clones only and misses some. The table records over 150,000 clones, approximately 85% of them present only once. The specimen was PBMCs. The source of these receptors is a girl aged 10 to 17 in good health and CMV-seropositive.

In this sample, this clone turned up a few times. The rearrangement links TRBV25-1 to TRBJ2-3; 8 nucleotides agree with TRBD1. J gave up 0 bases and V 6 bases, and 5 bases lay outside the gene matches. Germline values: CDR1 MGHDK, CDR2 SYGVNS. The CDR3 contains 15 residues. CDR3 in DNA: TGTGCCAGCAGGGTACGGACAGGGAGCACAGATACGCAGTATTTT. It translates to CASRVRTGSTDTQYF. Combining the CDR3 with reference TRBV25-1 and TRBJ2-3 gives the whole variable domain EADIYQTPRYLVIGTGKKITLECSQTMGHDKMYWYQQDPGMELHLIHYSYGVNSTEKGDLSSESTVSRIRTEHFPLTLESARPSHTSQYLCASRVRTGSTDTQYFGPGTRLTVL.

This clone was observed once. This rearrangement joins TRBV7-6 to TRBJ2-2, with D possibly TRBD2 on 5 matching bases. The CDR3 sequence is 14 residues long. V lost 3 bases and J lost 1, with 6 bases in between. Germline assignment: CDR1 SGHVS and CDR2 FNYEAQ. The CDR3 nucleotides read TGTGCCAGCAGCTTCAGCGGGAACACCGGGGAGCTGTTTTTT. Translated, it gives CASSFSGNTGELFF.

The genes are TRBV10-3 and TRBJ2-5; the match to TRBD2 covers 8 bases. The J call may be in error: the DNA end matches TRBJ2-7 better. The CDR3 is 13 residues long. Germline-derived CDR1 and CDR2 are ENHRY and SYGVKD. This CDR3 reads CASRGLAMGEQYF. CDR3 DNA: TGTGCCAGCCGAGGACTAGCTATGGGCGAGCAGTACTTC.

The chain is built from TRBV6-6 and TRBJ1-6; 7 bases align to TRBD1. The V and J ends lost 5 bases and 10 bases, in that order; junction bases with no gene match: 8. The CDR3 is 14 amino acids. Germline V lookup: CDR1 MNHNY, CDR2 SVGAGI (reference sequence). CDR3: CASSPDRRGSPLHF. The DNA for the CDR3 is TGTGCCAGCAGTCCGGACAGGCGAGGATCACCCCTCCACTTT.

The chain combines TRBV30 with TRBJ2-3; TRBD2 matches 10 bases. Germline loops: CDR1 GTSNPN, CDR2 SVGIG (reference sequence). This CDR3 region has 16 residues. With V trimmed by 0 bases and J by 2 bases, 5 bases remained unmatched. CDR3 DNA: TGTGCCTGGAGTGTTACAGCGGGGGGGTTCACAGATACGCAGTATTTT. Its translation: CAWSVTAGGFTDTQYF.

The chain couples TRBV5-1 to TRBJ1-2; 8 nucleotides align to TRBD1. V lost 3 bases and J lost 2; bases outside the gene matches: 18. CDR3 length equals 19 residues. Germline CDR1 and CDR2: SGHRS and YFSETQ. Here the CDR3 reads CASSYQKGGTGSFNYGYTF. In nucleotides, the CDR3 is TGCGCCAGCAGCTACCAAAAGGGTGGGACAGGCTCTTTCAACTATGGCTACACCTTC.

The chain uses TRBV6-5 and TRBJ1-1; 9 nucleotides agree with TRBD1. The V gene end was trimmed by 6 bases and the J gene end by 8 bases; junction bases not matched to a gene: 7. Looked up from germline, CDR1 is MNHEY and CDR2 is SVGAGI. The CDR3 is 13 residues long. CDR3 amino acids: CASRLRDRAEAFF. The CDR3 nucleotides are TGTGCCAGCAGACTCCGGGACAGGGCGGAAGCTTTCTTT.

The genes are TRBV11-2 and TRBJ1-1; D is perhaps TRBD1 (6 bases). This CDR3 has 16 residues. V dropped 3 bases and J dropped 5 bases, with 19 bases sitting between them. Germline V lookup: CDR1 SGHAT, CDR2 FQNNGV. CDR3: CASSLSGQTRGTEAFF. The CDR3 nucleotides are TGTGCCAGCAGCTTGAGTGGCCAAACGAGGGGGACTGAAGCTTTCTTT.

This clone appeared a single time. The J gene is TRBJ1-2, the V gene TRBV7-8; the D gene is possibly TRBD1 (5 bases). V lost 0 bases, J lost 3 bases, and 11 bases lay in between. This CDR3 is built from 15 residues. Germline CDR1 SGHVS, CDR2 FQNEAQ. CDR3 in amino acids: CASSLAQGGYYGYTF. DNA for the CDR3: TGTGCCAGCAGCTTAGCGCAGGGCGGTTACTATGGCTACACCTTC.

The rearrangement joins TRBV6-6 to TRBJ2-7, with a possible D match to TRBD2 (5 bases). This CDR3 is built from 13 residues. The germline CDR1 and CDR2 sequences are MNHNY and SVGAGI (reference sequence). V lost 4 bases, J lost 2 bases, and 9 bases lay in between. CDR3 in amino acids: CASSWTQTYEQYF. The CDR3, as DNA: TGTGCCAGCAGTTGGACTCAGACCTACGAGCAGTACTTC.

The chain uses TRBV6-5 and TRBJ2-7; D is unresolved. Trimming stripped 3 bases from V and 4 bases from J, with 16 bases between. The CDR3 is 15 amino acids. Germline V gene sequence: CDR1 MNHEY, CDR2 SVGAGI. The CDR3 DNA follows: TGTGCCAGCAGTTATTCTTCCGACAATCGATACGAGCAGTACTTC. As protein: CASSYSSDNRYEQYF.

The V call is TRBV7-9, the J call TRBJ2-3; 7 bases match TRBD1. The J segment lost 5 bases and the V segment lost 5 bases, leaving 4 bases of the junction unmatched. Germline values: CDR1 SEHNR, CDR2 FQNEAQ (reference sequence). CDR3 length: 13 residues. The CDR3 sequence is CASSITGEDTQYF. The CDR3 nucleotides are TGTGCCAGCAGCATTACAGGGGAAGATACGCAGTATTTT.

The V gene is TRBV4-1, the J gene TRBJ2-3; 7 bases align to TRBD1. The CDR3 is made up of 16 amino acids. Trimming removed 3 bases from V and 5 bases from J; junction bases left unmatched: 11. From germline, CDR1 is MGHRA and CDR2 YSYEKL. The CDR3 loop is CASSHPLRDRQDTQYF. CDR3 nucleotides: TGCGCCAGCAGCCACCCACTCCGGGACAGACAAGATACGCAGTATTTT.

The gene calls are TRBV15 and TRBJ2-3; the D is unclear. The CDR3 totals 15 residues. The germline V gene encodes CDR1 LNHNV and CDR2 YYDKDF (reference sequence). With 1 base removed from V and 1 base from J, the gap between germline ends came to 9 bases. CDR3 in DNA: TGTGCCACCAGCAGAGTGAGCGCTGGCACAGATACGCAGTATTTT. Protein sequence: CATSRVSAGTDTQYF.

This sequence joins TRBV9 and TRBJ1-6; TRBD1 might be the D (6 bases). Looked up from germline, CDR1 is SGDLS and CDR2 is YYNGEE. Trimming stripped 0 bases from V and 7 bases from J, with 17 bases between. This CDR3 is 17 amino acids long. The CDR3 sequence: CASSVDGLGTSNSPLHF. CDR3 sequence (DNA): TGTGCCAGCAGCGTAGACGGTTTAGGGACATCGAATTCACCCCTCCACTTT.

This chain uses TRBV19 with TRBJ1-2, with 8 nucleotides matching TRBD1. Germline assignment: CDR1 LNHDA and CDR2 SQIVND (reference sequence). The CDR3 covers 14 residues. The trim removed 4 bases at V and 8 bases at J, leaving 9 bases unmatched. This CDR3 reads CASSNLRTGRGYTF. As DNA, the CDR3 is TGTGCCAGTAGTAACCTTCGGACAGGGCGCGGCTACACCTTC.

The V gene is TRBV19, the J gene TRBJ1-6; no clear D gene. The V gene lost 4 bases and the J gene lost 7 bases, with 17 bases spanning the gap. Germline V lookup: CDR1 LNHDA, CDR2 SQIVND (reference sequence). This CDR3 comprises 16 residues. DNA for the CDR3: TGTGCCAGTAGTAGAGGCCGACGAAGCAGAAATTCACCCCTCCACTTT. Protein sequence: CASSRGRRSRNSPLHF.

This rearrangement joins TRBV10-2 to TRBJ2-1; 9 nucleotides align to TRBD2. Losses at the gene ends were 3 bases for V and 7 bases for J; bases not matched to a gene: 7. Germline lookup yields CDR1 WSHSY and CDR2 SAAADI. The CDR3 sequence is 15 residues long. Written as DNA, the CDR3 is TGCGCCAGCAGTGAACGCGGGGGGGCCAGAAATGAGCAGTTCTTC. Amino acid sequence: CASSERGGARNEQFF.

The V and J genes are TRBV13 and TRBJ2-1; the match to TRBD1 covers 7 bases. V gave up 5 bases and J gave up 4 bases; unmatched junction bases: 11. This CDR3 contains 16 residues. The V gene's germline CDR1 is PRHDT and CDR2 FYEKMQ (reference sequence). CDR3 amino acids: CASSRQTGQVYNEQFF. DNA for the CDR3: TGTGCCAGCAGCAGACAGACAGGGCAGGTATACAATGAGCAGTTCTTC. The whole variable domain, remainder taken from reference TRBV13 and TRBJ2-1, is AAGVIQSPRHLIKEKRETATLKCYPIPRHDTVYWYQQGPGQDPQFLISFYEKMQSDKGSIPDRFSAQQFSDYHSELNMSSLELGDSALYFCASSRQTGQVYNEQFFGPGTRLTVL.

The gene calls are TRBV19 and TRBJ1-2; D unclear. The V gene's germline CDR1 is LNHDA and CDR2 SQIVND (reference sequence). The CDR3 runs to 12 residues. The ends were cut back, 4 bases at V and 2 bases at J, with 5 bases in the middle. In DNA, the CDR3 is TGTGCCAGTAGTAACAGAAACTATGGCTACACCTTC. It specifies CASSNRNYGYTF.

This chain connects TRBV10-3 to TRBJ1-1; 10 bases line up with TRBD1. Germline V gene lookup returns CDR1 ENHRY and CDR2 SYGVKD. J gave up 6 bases and V 4 bases, and 14 bases lay outside the gene matches. The CDR3 runs 17 residues. The CDR3 protein is CAISVRDRGESGSEAFF. For the CDR3, the DNA is TGTGCCATCAGTGTTCGGGACAGGGGAGAGTCTGGATCTGAAGCTTTCTTT.

The CDR3 DNA reads TGTGCCAGCAGTTTATCCGGGAACGTTGAAAAACTGTTTTTT. Translated: CASSLSGNVEKLFF. The chain couples TRBV27 to TRBJ1-4; no clear D gene. Germline-derived CDR1 and CDR2 are MNHEY and SMNVEV (reference sequence). Trimming took 0 bases from V and 7 from J, leaving 9 bases between them. The CDR3 spans 14 residues.

This chain connects TRBV27 to TRBJ1-1; possibly TRBD1 for D (5 bases). Trimming removed 8 bases at V and 12 bases at J, with 25 bases between. CDR3 length: 14 amino acids. Germline CDR1 MNHEY, CDR2 SMNVEV (reference sequence). The CDR3 coding sequence is TGTGCCAGCCATTCGGGAGAGGGGAGGACCTGGACTTTCTTT. It specifies CASHSGEGRTWTFF.

This clone was observed a handful of times. The chain links TRBV5-1 to TRBJ1-1; perhaps TRBD1 as D (5 bases). Germline CDR1 is SGHRS and CDR2 is YFSETQ. The CDR3 is 15 amino acids. V lost 0 bases and J lost 0, with 9 bases in between. This CDR3 is CASSLAADMNTEAFF. The CDR3 DNA is TGCGCCAGCAGCTTGGCGGCGGACATGAACACTGAAGCTTTCTTT.

The chain is built from TRBV5-4 and TRBJ2-7; 7 bases line up with TRBD2. This CDR3 contains 13 residues. From germline, CDR1 is SGHNT and CDR2 YYREEE (reference sequence). V lost 3 bases, J lost 6 bases, and 6 bases stayed unmatched. The CDR3 region is CASSSRGVAEQYF. The DNA of the CDR3 is TGTGCCAGCAGCTCTCGGGGGGTTGCCGAGCAGTACTTC. The whole variable domain, remainder taken from reference TRBV5-4 and TRBJ2-7, is ETGVTQSPTHLIKTRGQQVTLRCSSQSGHNTVSWYQQALGQGPQFIFQYYREEENGRGNFPPRFSGLQFPNYSSELNVNALELDDSALYLCASSSRGVAEQYFGPGTRLTVT.

The chain carries TRBV11-2 and TRBJ1-2, with D possibly being TRBD1 (5 bases). The V gene lost 5 bases and the J gene lost 2 bases, with 18 bases spanning the gap. The CDR3 totals 16 residues. Looked up from germline, CDR1 is SGHAT and CDR2 is FQNNGV. This CDR3 reads CASSPLAGEKNYGYTF. The CDR3 DNA sequence: TGTGCCAGCAGCCCCCTGGCGGGGGAAAAAAACTATGGCTACACCTTC.